This paragraph covers one TCR beta chain sequence. The protocol was immunoSEQ multiplex PCR, while the TCRdb copy is restricted to in-frame clones and leaves out a portion. The repertoire holds a few hundred thousand clones, about 91% seen once, with 1% to 1.5% in the top ten. The sample originates from a study of blood T cell repertoires in COVID-19. Study at large: The study drew acute and convalescent COVID-19 samples from the United States, Italy and Spain.

Trimming shortened V by 4 bases and J by 2 bases, and 12 bases separated the two germline ends. Germline CDR1 MNHEY, CDR2 SVGAGI. This CDR3 is 16 amino acids long. Participant-given clinical history determined each cohort assignment. This chain connects TRBV6-5 to TRBJ1-6; no clear D gene. Sequencing used PBMCs or T cells enriched from blood (not recorded which). This receptor was identified in a woman in her thirties or forties with acute COVID-19. Written as DNA, the CDR3 is TGTGCCAGCAGTTTAACAGACAAGCCCTATAATTCACCCCTCCACTTT. Translating gives CASSLTDKPYNSPLHF.